One and the same sample provided the 20 T cell receptor beta chains below, sequenced in a study of T cell clonotyping in hematopoietic cell transplantation. Sequencing was performed with immunoSEQ multiplex PCR; in TCRdb, only in-frame clones are kept and a portion is missing. The top ten hold roughly 6.8% of the sample, which has 30,000 or so clones, around three quarters seen once. The time point was: recipient sample about 28 days before transplant, after cytoreduction. The specimen was peripheral blood mononuclear cells, collected before stem cell transplant. Receptors originate from a woman aged 25 to 39 with chronic myeloid leukemia. Some clones in this sample may be carry-over from other donors' samples.

J is TRBJ2-7 and V is TRBV30, with D possibly being TRBD1 or TRBD2 (6 bases each). The germline V gene has CDR1 GTSNPN and CDR2 SVGIG (reference sequence). The CDR3 covers 15 residues. V was pared by 5 bases and J by 5 bases, with 22 bases between. The CDR3 here is CAWGGPGETPDEQYF. The CDR3 bases are TGTGCCTGGGGGGGGCCGGGGGAAACCCCTGACGAGCAGTACTTC.

CDR3 nucleotides: TGTGCCAGCAGCGTGGGGACTAGCGGCGGGGACGAGCAGTACTTC. Protein sequence: CASSVGTSGGDEQYF. V usage is TRBV13 and J usage is TRBJ2-7, with 11 nucleotides matching TRBD2. The CDR3 contains 15 residues. Germline assignment: CDR1 PRHDT and CDR2 FYEKMQ (reference sequence). J was trimmed by 5 bases and V by 5 bases; bases with no gene match: 8.

This sequence joins TRBV10-3 and TRBJ1-2; D not certain. Deletions cut 4 bases from V and 1 base from J, with 13 bases between. The CDR3 contains 15 residues. CDR1 is ENHRY, CDR2 SYGVKD, per germline. The chain's CDR3 is CAISAADQDNYGYTF. The CDR3 nucleotides are TGTGCCATCAGTGCTGCGGACCAAGATAACTATGGCTACACCTTC.

The genes are TRBV30 and TRBJ1-6; 8 bases agree with TRBD1. CDR1 is GTSNPN and CDR2 is SVGIG in the germline V gene (reference sequence). The junction had 10 bases not matched to a gene; V was cut back by 2 bases and J by 10 bases. The CDR3 extends over 15 amino acids. CDR3 in amino acids: CAWSPLTGAHSPLHF. DNA for the CDR3: TGTGCCTGGAGTCCCCTGACAGGGGCACACTCACCCCTCCACTTT.

This chain joins TRBV9 and TRBJ1-3; D unclear. The CDR3 has 15 residues. In germline, CDR1 is SGDLS, CDR2 YYNGEE. V lost 4 bases to trimming and J lost 0 bases, with 11 bases between them. CDR3 sequence reads: CASSPLRSSGNTIYF. The CDR3 DNA sequence: TGTGCCAGCAGCCCCCTGAGGAGCTCTGGAAACACCATATATTTT.

This chain uses TRBV2 with TRBJ2-3; TRBD2 matches at 7 bases. Germline V gene data show CDR1 as SNHLY and CDR2 as FYNNEI. The length of the CDR3 is 16 residues. J lost 1 base, V lost 7 bases, and 11 bases had no gene match. CDR3 DNA: TGTGCCAGCAATGCCCGTGCGGGGAGGGGCACAGATACGCAGTATTTT. It is translated as CASNARAGRGTDTQYF. The entire variable domain, with the rest obtained from reference TRBV2 and TRBJ2-3, is as follows: EPEVTQTPSHQVTQMGQEVILRCVPISNHLYFYWYRQILGQKVEFLVSFYNNEISEKSEIFDDQFSVERPDGSNFTLKIRSTKLEDSAMYFCASNARAGRGTDTQYFGPGTRLTVL.

This sequence joins TRBV19 and TRBJ2-1, with TRBD2 as a possible D gene (6 bases). CDR1 is LNHDA, CDR2 SQIVND, per germline (reference sequence). There are 16 residues in the CDR3. The V end was cut by 4 bases, the J end by 6 bases, with 19 bases between. The DNA of the CDR3 is TGTGCCAGTAGTAGTCCAGGCGGGGCGCGTATCAATGAGCAGTTCTTC. Amino acids: CASSSPGGARINEQFF.

This clone has only a few counts. The V gene is TRBV28, the J gene TRBJ1-1; no clear D. The germline gives CDR1 MDHEN, CDR2 SYDVKM. The CDR3 has 14 amino acids. Trimming left V 5 bases short and J 4 bases short, with 14 bases between. The CDR3 DNA sequence: TGTGCCAGCAGTGGACCCGCGGGCGCCACTGAAGCTTTCTTT. This codes for CASSGPAGATEAFF.

The chain has TRBV19 and TRBJ1-5, with a possible D match to TRBD1 (5 bases). This CDR3 has 15 amino acids. Trimming took 7 bases from V and 7 from J, leaving 20 bases between them. Germline V lookup: CDR1 LNHDA, CDR2 SQIVND (reference sequence). CDR3 DNA: TGTGCCAGTACCCACTACCGGGGCTCTCTCCAGCCCCAGCATTTT. Amino acid sequence: CASTHYRGSLQPQHF.

The V gene is TRBV10-1, the J gene TRBJ1-2; D unresolved. Germline CDR1 reads WNHNN; CDR2 reads SYGVQD (reference sequence). Trimming removed 2 bases at V and 1 base at J, with 11 bases between. This CDR3 is 15 amino acids long. The CDR3 DNA reads TGCGCCAGCAGTGAGAGGGTGGTTTTTAACTATGGCTACACCTTC. It yields the protein CASSERVVFNYGYTF.

This CDR3 reads CASSLVGQFYEQFF. The CDR3 coding sequence is TGTGCCAGCAGCTTAGTCGGGCAGTTCTATGAGCAGTTCTTC. The J gene is TRBJ2-1, the V gene TRBV7-2; D is unresolved. Trimming took 1 base from V and 8 from J, leaving 12 bases between them. Germline V gene lookup returns CDR1 SGHTA and CDR2 FQGNSA. The CDR3 covers 14 residues.

The chain couples TRBV7-2 to TRBJ1-5, with 9 positions matching TRBD1. The germline gives CDR1 SGHTA, CDR2 FQGNSA. Trimming took 7 bases from V and 4 from J; bases not matched to a gene: 11. This CDR3 has 16 residues. For the CDR3, the DNA is TGTGCCAGCACCCTATTCCCGGGACAGGGTAATCAGCCCCAGCATTTT. Translated, it gives CASTLFPGQGNQPQHF. Together with reference TRBV7-2 and TRBJ1-5, the CDR3 gives the full variable domain: GAGVSQSPSNKVTEKGKDVELRCDPISGHTALYWYRQSLGQGLEFLIYFQGNSAPDKSGLPSDRFSAERTGGSVSTLTIQRTQQEDSAVYLCASTLFPGQGNQPQHFGDGTRLSIL.

The chain carries TRBV20-1 and TRBJ2-3; D call uncertain. Trimming left V 6 bases short and J 4 bases short, with 8 bases between. CDR3 size: 11 residues. CDR1 and CDR2 (germline): DFQATT, SNEGSKA (reference sequence). In nucleotides, the CDR3 is TGCAGTGCCCAAACCTCAGATACGCAGTATTTT. Translation: CSAQTSDTQYF.

This clone has more than one count but fewer than ten. The rearrangement uses TRBV5-1 and TRBJ1-2, with D tentatively TRBD1 (5 bases). The CDR3 is 13 residues long. Trimming removed 4 bases at V and 6 bases at J, with 13 bases between. Germline CDR1 reads SGHRS; CDR2 reads YFSETQ. CDR3 residues: CASSPQGGDGYTF. The CDR3 DNA reads as TGCGCCAGCAGCCCTCAGGGAGGGGATGGCTACACCTTC.

The J gene is TRBJ2-1, the V gene TRBV30; D remains ambiguous. CDR3 length equals 13 residues. Germline assignment: CDR1 GTSNPN and CDR2 SVGIG (reference sequence). V lost 0 bases, J lost 5 bases, and 8 bases lay in between. The CDR3 loop reads CAWSVLRNNEQFF. The CDR3 DNA follows: TGTGCCTGGAGTGTACTACGAAACAATGAGCAGTTCTTC.

V usage is TRBV7-7 and J usage is TRBJ1-4, with a tentative D call TRBD1 (5 bases). CDR3 length: 15 residues. V shed 1 base and J shed 1 base, with 7 bases lying between them. The germline V gene encodes CDR1 SSHAT and CDR2 FNYEAQ (reference sequence). CDR3 sequence: CASSLGTRTNEKLFF. The CDR3 DNA follows: TGTGCCAGCAGCTTAGGGACAAGAACTAATGAAAAACTGTTTTTT.

This clone was seen a few times. The chain joins TRBV30 to TRBJ2-1, with 7 bases aligning to TRBD2. CDR3 length equals 14 residues. The V gene's germline CDR1 is GTSNPN and CDR2 SVGIG (reference sequence). The junction had 8 bases not matched to a gene; V was cut back by 0 bases and J by 9 bases. This CDR3 is CAWSVRRGSGEQFF. The DNA for the CDR3 is TGTGCCTGGAGTGTTAGGCGGGGGAGCGGTGAGCAGTTCTTC.

The chain combines TRBV6-5 with TRBJ2-1, with no clear D. Trimming removed 6 bases at V and 9 bases at J, with 18 bases between. Germline CDR1 MNHEY, CDR2 SVGAGI. The CDR3 has 14 amino acids. The CDR3 here is CASSSTTWRAEQFF. Here the CDR3 DNA reads TGTGCCAGCAGCTCCACTACATGGCGCGCTGAGCAGTTCTTC.

V and J are TRBV28 and TRBJ1-1, with D unclear. The CDR3 loop spans 13 amino acids. CDR1 MDHEN and CDR2 SYDVKM come from the germline V gene. Trimming removed 8 bases from V and 0 bases from J, with 10 bases in between. The CDR3 spells CASADQLNTEAFF. The CDR3 bases are TGTGCCAGCGCGGACCAATTGAACACTGAAGCTTTCTTT.

This clone was counted a few times. This chain joins TRBV6-4 and TRBJ1-2, with a weak D call TRBD1 (5 bases). Germline-derived CDR1 and CDR2 are MRHNA and SNTAGT. Trimming took 7 bases from V and 4 from J, leaving 19 bases between them. The CDR3 length is 15 residues. The CDR3 loop is CASTPSSGGGYGYTF. In nucleotides, the CDR3 is TGTGCCAGCACTCCTTCCTCCGGGGGAGGCTATGGCTACACCTTC.